This TCR beta chain was documented in a study of post-analysis software for immune sequencing data. The CDR3 sequence is 11 residues long. The V gene lost 5 bases and the J gene lost 12 bases, with 14 bases spanning the gap. Germline V gene data show CDR1 as DFQATT and CDR2 as SNEGSKA (reference sequence). General study points: Analysis by F measure revealed that same-batch samples clustered strongly together. Among multiple sclerosis patients, normalized Chao1 diversity was significantly below that of controls. Comparison of patients with controls showed five TRBV segments more frequent in patients, TRBV5-6, TRBV5-1 and TRBV20-1 among them.

Comment on this clonotype: As yet, its antigen is unknown.

Sequencing libraries made from TCR beta cDNA carried unique molecular identifiers. TCRdb reprocessed the PCR reads via MiXCR and lists one record per CDR3 protein. The sample carries roughly 540,000 distinct CDR3 sequences, 30% to 40% recorded once. The receptor was isolated from a girl under 18 with multiple sclerosis. Sequencing input: blood. The chain links TRBV20-1 to TRBJ2-1; the D is unclear. Written as DNA, the CDR3 is TGCAGTGCTGAACAGAACCCCTCGCAGTTCTTC. Amino acid sequence: CSAEQNPSQFF.